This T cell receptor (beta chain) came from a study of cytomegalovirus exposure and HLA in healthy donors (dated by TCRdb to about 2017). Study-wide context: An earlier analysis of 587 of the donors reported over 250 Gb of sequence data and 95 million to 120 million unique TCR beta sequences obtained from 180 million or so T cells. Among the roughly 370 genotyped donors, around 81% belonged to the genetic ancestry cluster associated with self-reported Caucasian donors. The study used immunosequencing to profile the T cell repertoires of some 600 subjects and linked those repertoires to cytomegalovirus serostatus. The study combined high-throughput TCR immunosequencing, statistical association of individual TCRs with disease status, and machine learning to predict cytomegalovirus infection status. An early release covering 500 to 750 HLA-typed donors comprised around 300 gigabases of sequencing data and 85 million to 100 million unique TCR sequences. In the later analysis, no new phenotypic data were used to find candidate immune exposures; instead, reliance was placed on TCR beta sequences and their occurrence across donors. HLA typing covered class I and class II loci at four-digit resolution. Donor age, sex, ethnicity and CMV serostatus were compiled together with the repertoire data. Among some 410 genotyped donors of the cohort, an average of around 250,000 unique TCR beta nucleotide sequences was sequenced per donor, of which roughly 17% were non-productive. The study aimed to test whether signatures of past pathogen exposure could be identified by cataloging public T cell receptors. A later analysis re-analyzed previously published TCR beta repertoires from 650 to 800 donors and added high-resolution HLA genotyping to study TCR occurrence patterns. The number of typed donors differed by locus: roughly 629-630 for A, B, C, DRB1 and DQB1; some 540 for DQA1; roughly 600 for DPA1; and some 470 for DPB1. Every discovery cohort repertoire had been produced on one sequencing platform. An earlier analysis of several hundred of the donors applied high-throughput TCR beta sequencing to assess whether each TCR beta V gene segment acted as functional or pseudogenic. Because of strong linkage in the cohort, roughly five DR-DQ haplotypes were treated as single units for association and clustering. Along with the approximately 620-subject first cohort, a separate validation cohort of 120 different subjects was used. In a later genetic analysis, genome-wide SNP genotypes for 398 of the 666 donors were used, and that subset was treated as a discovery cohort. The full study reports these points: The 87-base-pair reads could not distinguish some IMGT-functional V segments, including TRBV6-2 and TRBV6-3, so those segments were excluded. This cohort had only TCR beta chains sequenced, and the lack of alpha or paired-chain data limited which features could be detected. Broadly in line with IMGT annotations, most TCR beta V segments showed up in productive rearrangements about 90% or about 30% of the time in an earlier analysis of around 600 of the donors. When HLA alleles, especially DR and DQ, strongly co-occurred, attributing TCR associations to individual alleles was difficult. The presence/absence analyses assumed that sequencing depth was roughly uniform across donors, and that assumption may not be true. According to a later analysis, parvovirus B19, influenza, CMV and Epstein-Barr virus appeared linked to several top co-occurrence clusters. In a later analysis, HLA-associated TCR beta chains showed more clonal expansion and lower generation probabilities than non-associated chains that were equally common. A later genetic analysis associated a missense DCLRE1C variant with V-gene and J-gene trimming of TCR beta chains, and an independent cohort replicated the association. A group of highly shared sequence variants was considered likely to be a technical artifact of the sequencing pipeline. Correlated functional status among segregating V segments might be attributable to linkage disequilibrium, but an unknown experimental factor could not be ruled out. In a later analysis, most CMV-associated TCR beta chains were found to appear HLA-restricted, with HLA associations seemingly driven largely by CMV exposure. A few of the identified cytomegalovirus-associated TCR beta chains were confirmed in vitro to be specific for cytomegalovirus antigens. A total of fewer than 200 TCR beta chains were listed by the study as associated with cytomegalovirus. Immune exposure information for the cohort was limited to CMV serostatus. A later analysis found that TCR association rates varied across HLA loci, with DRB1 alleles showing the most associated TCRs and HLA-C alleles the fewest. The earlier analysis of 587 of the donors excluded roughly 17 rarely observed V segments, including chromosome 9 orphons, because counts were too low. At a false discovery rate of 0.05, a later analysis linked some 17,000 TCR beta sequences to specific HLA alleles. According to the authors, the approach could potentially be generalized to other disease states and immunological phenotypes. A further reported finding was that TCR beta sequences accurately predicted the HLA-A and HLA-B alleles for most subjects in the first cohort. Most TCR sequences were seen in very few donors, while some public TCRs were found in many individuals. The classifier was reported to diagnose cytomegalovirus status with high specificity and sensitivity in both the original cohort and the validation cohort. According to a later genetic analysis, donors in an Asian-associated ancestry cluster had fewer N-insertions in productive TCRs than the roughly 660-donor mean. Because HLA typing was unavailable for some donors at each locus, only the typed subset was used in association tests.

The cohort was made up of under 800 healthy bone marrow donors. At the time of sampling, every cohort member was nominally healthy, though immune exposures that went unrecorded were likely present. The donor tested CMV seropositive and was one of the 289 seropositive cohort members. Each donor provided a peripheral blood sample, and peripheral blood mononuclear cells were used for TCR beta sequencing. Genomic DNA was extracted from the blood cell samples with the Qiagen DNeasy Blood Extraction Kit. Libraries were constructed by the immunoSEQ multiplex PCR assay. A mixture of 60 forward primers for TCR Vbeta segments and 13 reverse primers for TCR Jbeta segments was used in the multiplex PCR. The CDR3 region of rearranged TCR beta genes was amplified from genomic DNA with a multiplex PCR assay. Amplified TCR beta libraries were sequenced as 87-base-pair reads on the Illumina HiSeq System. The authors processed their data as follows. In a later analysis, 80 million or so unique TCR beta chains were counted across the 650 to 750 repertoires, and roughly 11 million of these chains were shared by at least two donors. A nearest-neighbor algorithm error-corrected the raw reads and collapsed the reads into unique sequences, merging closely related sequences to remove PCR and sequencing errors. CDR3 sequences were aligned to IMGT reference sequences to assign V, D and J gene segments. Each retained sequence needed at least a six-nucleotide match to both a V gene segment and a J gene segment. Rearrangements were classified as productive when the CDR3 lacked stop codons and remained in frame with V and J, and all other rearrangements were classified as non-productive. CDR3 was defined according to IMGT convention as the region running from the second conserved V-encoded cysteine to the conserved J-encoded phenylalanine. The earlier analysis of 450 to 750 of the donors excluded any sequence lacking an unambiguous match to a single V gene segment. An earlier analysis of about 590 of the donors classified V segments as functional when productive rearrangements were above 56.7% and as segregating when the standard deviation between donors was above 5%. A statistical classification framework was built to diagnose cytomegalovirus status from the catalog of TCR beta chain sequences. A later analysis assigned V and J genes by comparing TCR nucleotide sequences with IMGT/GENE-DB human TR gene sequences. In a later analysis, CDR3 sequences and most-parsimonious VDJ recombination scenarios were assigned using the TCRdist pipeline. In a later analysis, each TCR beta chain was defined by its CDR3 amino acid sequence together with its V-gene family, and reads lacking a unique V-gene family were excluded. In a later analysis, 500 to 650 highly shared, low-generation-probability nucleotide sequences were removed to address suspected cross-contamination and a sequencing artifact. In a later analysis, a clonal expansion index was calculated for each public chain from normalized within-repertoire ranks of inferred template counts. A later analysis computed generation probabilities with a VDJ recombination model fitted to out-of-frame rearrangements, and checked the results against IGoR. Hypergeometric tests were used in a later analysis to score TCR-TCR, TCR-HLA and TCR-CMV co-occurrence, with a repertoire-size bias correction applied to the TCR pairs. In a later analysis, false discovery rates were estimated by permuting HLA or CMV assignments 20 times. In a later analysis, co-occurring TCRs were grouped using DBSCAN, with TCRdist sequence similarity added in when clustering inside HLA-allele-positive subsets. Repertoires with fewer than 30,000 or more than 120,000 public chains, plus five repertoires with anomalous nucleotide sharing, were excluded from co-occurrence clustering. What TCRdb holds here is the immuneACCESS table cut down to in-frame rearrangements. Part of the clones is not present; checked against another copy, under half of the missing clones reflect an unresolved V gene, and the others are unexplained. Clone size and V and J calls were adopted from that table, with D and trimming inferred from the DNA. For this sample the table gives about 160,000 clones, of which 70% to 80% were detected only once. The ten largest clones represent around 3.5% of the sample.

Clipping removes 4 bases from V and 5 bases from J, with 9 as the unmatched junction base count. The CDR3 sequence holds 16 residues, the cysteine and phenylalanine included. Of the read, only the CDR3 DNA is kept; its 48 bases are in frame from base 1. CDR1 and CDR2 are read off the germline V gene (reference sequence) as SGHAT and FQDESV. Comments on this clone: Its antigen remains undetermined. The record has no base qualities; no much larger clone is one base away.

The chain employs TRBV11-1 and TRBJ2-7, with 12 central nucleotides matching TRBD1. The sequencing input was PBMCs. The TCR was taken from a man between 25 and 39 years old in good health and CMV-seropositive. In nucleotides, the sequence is TGTGCCAGCAGCTCGCCCGGGACAGGGGGCTTTCACGAGCAGTACTTC. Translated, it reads CASSSPGTGGFHEQYF.